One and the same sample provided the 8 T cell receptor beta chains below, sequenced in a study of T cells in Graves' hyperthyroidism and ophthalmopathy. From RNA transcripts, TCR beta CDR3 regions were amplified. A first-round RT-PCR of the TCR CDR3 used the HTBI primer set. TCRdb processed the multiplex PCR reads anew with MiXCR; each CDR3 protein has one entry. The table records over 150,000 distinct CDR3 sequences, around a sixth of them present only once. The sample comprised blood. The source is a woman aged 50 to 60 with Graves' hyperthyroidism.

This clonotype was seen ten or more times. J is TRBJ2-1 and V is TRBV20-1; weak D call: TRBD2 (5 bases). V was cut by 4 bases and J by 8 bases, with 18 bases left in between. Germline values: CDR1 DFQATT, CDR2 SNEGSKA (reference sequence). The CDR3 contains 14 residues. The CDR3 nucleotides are TGCAGTGCTACCAGCGAGGGTCGTGTCGATGAGCAGTTCTTC. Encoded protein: CSATSEGRVDEQFF.

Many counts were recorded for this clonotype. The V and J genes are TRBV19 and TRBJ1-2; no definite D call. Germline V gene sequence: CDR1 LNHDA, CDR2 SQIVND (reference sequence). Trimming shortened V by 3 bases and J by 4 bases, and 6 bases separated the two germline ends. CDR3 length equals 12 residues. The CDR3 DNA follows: TGTGCCAGTAGTATCTCTGTCTATGGCTACACCTTC. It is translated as CASSISVYGYTF.

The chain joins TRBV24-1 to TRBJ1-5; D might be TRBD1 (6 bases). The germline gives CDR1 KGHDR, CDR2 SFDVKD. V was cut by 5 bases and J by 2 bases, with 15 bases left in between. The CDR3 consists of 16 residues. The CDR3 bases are TGTGCCACCAGTGGAATTACAGGGAGCGGCAATCAGCCCCAGCATTTT. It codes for CATSGITGSGNQPQHF.

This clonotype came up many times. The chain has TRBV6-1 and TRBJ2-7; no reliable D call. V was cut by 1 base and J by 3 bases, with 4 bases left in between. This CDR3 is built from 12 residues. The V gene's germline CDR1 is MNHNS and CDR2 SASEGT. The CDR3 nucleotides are TGTGCCAGCAGTGAAGAAGGCTACGAGCAGTACTTC. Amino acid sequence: CASSEEGYEQYF.

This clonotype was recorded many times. CDR3 sequence: CASSPTPGMPLHF. The DNA for the CDR3 is TGTGCCAGCAGCCCGACCCCAGGCATGCCCCTCCACTTT. The V and J genes are TRBV3-1 and TRBJ1-6; no clear D. The length of the CDR3 is 13 residues. The ends were cut back, 4 bases at V and 13 bases at J, with 14 bases in the middle. CDR1 and CDR2 (germline): LGHDT, YNNKEL (reference sequence).

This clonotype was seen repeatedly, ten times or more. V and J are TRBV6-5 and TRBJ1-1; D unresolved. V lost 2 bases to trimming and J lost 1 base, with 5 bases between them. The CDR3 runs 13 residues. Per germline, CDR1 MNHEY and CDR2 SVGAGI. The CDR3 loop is CASSYRTNTEAFF. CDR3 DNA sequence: TGTGCCAGCAGTTACAGAACGAACACTGAAGCTTTCTTT.

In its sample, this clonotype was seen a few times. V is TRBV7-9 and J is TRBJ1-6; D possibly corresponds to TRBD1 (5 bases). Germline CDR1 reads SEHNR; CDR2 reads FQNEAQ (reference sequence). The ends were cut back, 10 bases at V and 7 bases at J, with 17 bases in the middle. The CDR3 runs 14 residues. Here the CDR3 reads CATAHAGKNSPLHF. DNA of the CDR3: TGTGCCACCGCGCACGCAGGGAAGAATTCACCCCTCCACTTT.

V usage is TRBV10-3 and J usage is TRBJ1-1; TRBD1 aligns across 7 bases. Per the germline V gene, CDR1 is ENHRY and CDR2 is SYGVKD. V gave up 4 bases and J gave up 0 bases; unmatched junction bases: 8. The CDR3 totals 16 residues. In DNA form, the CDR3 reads TGTGCCATCAGTGCCCGGACAGGACGAATGAACACTGAAGCTTTCTTT. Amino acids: CAISARTGRMNTEAFF.